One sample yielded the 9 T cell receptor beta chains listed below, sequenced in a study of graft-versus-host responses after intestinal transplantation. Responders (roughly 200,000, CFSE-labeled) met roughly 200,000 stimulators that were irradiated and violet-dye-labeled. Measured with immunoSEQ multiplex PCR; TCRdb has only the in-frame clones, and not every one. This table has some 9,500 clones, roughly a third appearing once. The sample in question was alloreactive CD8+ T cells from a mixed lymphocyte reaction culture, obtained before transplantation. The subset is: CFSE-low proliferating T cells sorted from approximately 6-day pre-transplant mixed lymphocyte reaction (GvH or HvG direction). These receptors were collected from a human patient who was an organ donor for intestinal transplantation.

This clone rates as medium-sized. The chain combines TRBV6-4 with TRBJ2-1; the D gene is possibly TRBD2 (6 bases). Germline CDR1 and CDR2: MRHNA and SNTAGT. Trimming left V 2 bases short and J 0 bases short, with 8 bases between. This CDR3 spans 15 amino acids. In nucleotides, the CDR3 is TGTGCCAGCAGTGACGGCGGGAACTCCTACAATGAGCAGTTCTTC. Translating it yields CASSDGGNSYNEQFF.

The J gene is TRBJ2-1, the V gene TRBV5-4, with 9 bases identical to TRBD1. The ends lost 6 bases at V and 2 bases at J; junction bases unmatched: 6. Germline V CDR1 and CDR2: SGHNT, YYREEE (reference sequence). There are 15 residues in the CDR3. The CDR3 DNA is TGTGCCAGCACCTGGGGGGACAGGGCCTACAATGAGCAGTTCTTC. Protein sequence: CASTWGDRAYNEQFF.

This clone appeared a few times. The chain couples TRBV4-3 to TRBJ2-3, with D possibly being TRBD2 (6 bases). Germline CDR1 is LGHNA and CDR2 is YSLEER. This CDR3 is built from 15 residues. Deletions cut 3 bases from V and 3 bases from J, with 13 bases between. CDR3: CASSQGTPVTDTQYF. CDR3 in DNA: TGCGCCAGCAGCCAGGGGACTCCCGTGACAGATACGCAGTATTTT.

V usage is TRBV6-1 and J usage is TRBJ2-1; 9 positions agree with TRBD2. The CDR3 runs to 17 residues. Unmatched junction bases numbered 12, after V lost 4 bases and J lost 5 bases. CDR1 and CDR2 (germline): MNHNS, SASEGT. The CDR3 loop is CASSAPISGGYHNEQFF. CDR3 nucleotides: TGTGCCAGCAGTGCGCCGATTAGCGGGGGATATCACAATGAGCAGTTCTTC.

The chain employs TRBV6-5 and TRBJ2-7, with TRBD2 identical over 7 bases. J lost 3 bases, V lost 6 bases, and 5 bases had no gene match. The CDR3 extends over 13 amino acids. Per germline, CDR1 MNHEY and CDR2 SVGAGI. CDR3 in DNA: TGTGCCAGCAGCCCCACTAGCGTCTACGAGCAGTACTTC. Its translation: CASSPTSVYEQYF.

The CDR3: CASKTGEGTGELFF. The CDR3 DNA reads TGTGCCAGCAAGACAGGGGAGGGGACCGGGGAGCTGTTTTTT. The rearrangement joins TRBV13 to TRBJ2-2, with D tentatively TRBD1 (8 bases). The CDR3 spans 14 residues. The V gene's germline CDR1 is PRHDT and CDR2 FYEKMQ (reference sequence). The V gene lost 7 bases and the J gene lost 5 bases, with 14 bases spanning the gap.

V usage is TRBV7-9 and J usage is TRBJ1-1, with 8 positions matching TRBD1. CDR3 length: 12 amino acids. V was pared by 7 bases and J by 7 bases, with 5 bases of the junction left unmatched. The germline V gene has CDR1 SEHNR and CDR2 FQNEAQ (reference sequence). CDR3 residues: CASTPGGFEAFF. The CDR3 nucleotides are TGTGCCAGCACGCCAGGGGGCTTTGAAGCTTTCTTT.

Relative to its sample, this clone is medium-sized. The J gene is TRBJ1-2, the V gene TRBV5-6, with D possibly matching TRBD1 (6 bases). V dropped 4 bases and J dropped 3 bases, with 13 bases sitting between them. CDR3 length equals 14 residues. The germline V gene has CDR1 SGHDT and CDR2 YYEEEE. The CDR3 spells CASSLPGQHYGYTF. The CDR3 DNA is TGTGCCAGCAGCCTGCCGGGACAACACTATGGCTACACCTTC. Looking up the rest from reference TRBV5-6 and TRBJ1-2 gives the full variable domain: DAGVTQSPTHLIKTRGQQVTLRCSPKSGHDTVSWYQQALGQGPQFIFQYYEEEERQRGNFPDRFSGHQFPNYSSELNVNALLLGDSALYLCASSLPGQHYGYTFGSGTRLTVV.

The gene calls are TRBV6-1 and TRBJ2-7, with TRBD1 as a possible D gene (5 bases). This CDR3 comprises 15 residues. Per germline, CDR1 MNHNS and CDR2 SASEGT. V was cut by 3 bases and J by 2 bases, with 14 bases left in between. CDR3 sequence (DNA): TGTGCCAGCAGTGACTGGGGCGATGGGGCCTACGAGCAGTACTTC. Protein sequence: CASSDWGDGAYEQYF.